Following are 20 T cell receptor beta chains from one sample sequenced in a study of T-cell memory formation after mild COVID-19. TCRdb re-analysed the 5' RACE reads in MiXCR, keeping a single row per CDR3 protein. The sample has almost 550,000 distinct CDR3 sequences; around 21% are singletons. The sequencing input was PBMCs or a T cell subset sorted from them (not recorded which). These receptors were obtained from an adult woman who had mild COVID-19 (a few samples of this study predate the infection). Cell type and time point are not known.

CDR3 loop: CSAARPDEQYF. In nucleotides, the CDR3 is TGCAGTGCGGCCAGGCCCGACGAGCAGTACTTC. The chain has TRBV20-1 and TRBJ2-7; D call uncertain. Trimming pared 6 bases from V and 5 bases from J, leaving 11 bases between. Germline CDR1 and CDR2: DFQATT and SNEGSKA (reference sequence). The CDR3 has 11 residues.

This clonotype has more than one count but fewer than ten. V is TRBV30 and J is TRBJ2-4; a possible D gene is TRBD2 (6 bases). The V gene lost 0 bases and the J gene lost 8 bases, with 11 bases spanning the gap. The CDR3 sequence is 13 residues long. Germline V lookup: CDR1 GTSNPN, CDR2 SVGIG (reference sequence). CDR3: CAWSVMRRDIQYF. The CDR3 region has the DNA TGTGCCTGGAGTGTAATGCGGAGGGACATTCAGTACTTC.

The chain recombines TRBV3-1 with TRBJ2-7, with D perhaps matching TRBD2 (6 bases). Trimming left V 1 base short and J 4 bases short, with 17 bases between. The germline CDR1 and CDR2 sequences are LGHDT and YNNKEL (reference sequence). The CDR3 spans 16 residues. CDR3 bases: TGTGCCAGCAGCCAAGGCAGGGACTGGATCGCGTACGAGCAGTACTTC. Its translation: CASSQGRDWIAYEQYF.

The V call is TRBV7-8, the J call TRBJ2-1; no definite D call. Trimming removed 3 bases from V and 6 bases from J, with 18 bases in between. Germline V gene lookup returns CDR1 SGHVS and CDR2 FQNEAQ. The CDR3 has 16 residues. CDR3 nucleotide sequence: TGTGCCAGCAGCTTCCAAAGACTGCCCCCAATCAATGAGCAGTTCTTC. As protein: CASSFQRLPPINEQFF.

This clonotype was recorded many times. CDR3 in DNA: TGTGCCAGCAGCCAAGTTCCGGGCAGGGGTCAGCCCCAGCATTTT. Residues: CASSQVPGRGQPQHF. The chain carries TRBV3-1 and TRBJ1-5, with D possibly being TRBD1 (6 bases). The CDR3 contains 15 residues. The germline CDR1 and CDR2 sequences are LGHDT and YNNKEL (reference sequence). V dropped 1 base and J dropped 6 bases, with 13 bases sitting between them.

This clonotype was observed a handful of times. The chain employs TRBV10-3 and TRBJ2-1, with 13 bases fitting TRBD2. Germline V lookup: CDR1 ENHRY, CDR2 SYGVKD. This CDR3 has 15 residues. J was trimmed by 4 bases and V by 6 bases; bases with no gene match: 3. The CDR3 coding sequence is TGTGCCATCAGCGGGACTAGCGGGGAGTACAATGAGCAGTTCTTC. It yields the protein CAISGTSGEYNEQFF.

The rearrangement uses TRBV20-1 and TRBJ1-2; TRBD1 agrees at 9 bases. CDR1 and CDR2 (germline): DFQATT, SNEGSKA (reference sequence). The junction had 7 bases not matched to a gene; V was cut back by 3 bases and J by 2 bases. The CDR3 sequence is 15 residues long. CDR3 sequence (DNA): TGCAGTGCTAGGGCAATACAGGGGGCGAACTATGGCTACACCTTC. Translation gives CSARAIQGANYGYTF.

The chain links TRBV7-2 to TRBJ1-2; D remains unclear. The CDR3 sequence is 13 residues long. In germline, CDR1 is SGHTA, CDR2 FQGNSA. The V end lost 1 base, the J end lost 8 bases, and 11 bases lay between the germline ends. The CDR3 protein is CASSLGVLWGYTF. In DNA, the CDR3 is TGTGCCAGCAGCTTAGGGGTTCTCTGGGGCTACACCTTC.

This clonotype showed up just a few times. The chain recombines TRBV18 with TRBJ2-4, with TRBD2 matching 9 bases. The germline V gene has CDR1 KGHSH and CDR2 LQKENI. This CDR3 comprises 20 residues. Trimming took 0 bases from V and 8 from J; bases not matched to a gene: 20. This chain's CDR3 is CASSPPAQGGRARSSDIQYF. The CDR3 coding sequence is TGTGCCAGCTCACCACCGGCGCAGGGCGGGAGGGCCCGATCGTCGGACATTCAGTACTTC.

This rearrangement joins TRBV5-1 to TRBJ2-3, with D hard to call. With 5 bases removed from V and 1 base from J, the gap between germline ends came to 14 bases. This CDR3 region has 15 residues. Per the germline V gene, CDR1 is SGHRS and CDR2 is YFSETQ. The CDR3, as DNA: TGCGCCAGCAGACCCCCCGGTCCCCGCACAGATACGCAGTATTTT. As protein: CASRPPGPRTDTQYF.

This clonotype is judged medium-sized. V gene TRBV7-9 combines with J gene TRBJ2-1; D might be TRBD1 or TRBD2, each matching 6 bases. This CDR3 comprises 16 residues. Germline CDR1 reads SEHNR; CDR2 reads FQNEAQ (reference sequence). V was trimmed by 5 bases and J by 6 bases, leaving 20 bases between them. DNA for the CDR3: TGTGCCAGCAGCCCAAGTTGGCAGGGGCGGGGCAATGAGCAGTTCTTC. Amino acids: CASSPSWQGRGNEQFF.

This clonotype turned up a few times. The chain links TRBV3-1 to TRBJ2-7; 11 bases fit TRBD2. V lost 1 base, J lost 2 bases, and 10 bases stayed unmatched. The CDR3 is made up of 18 amino acids. Germline CDR1 is LGHDT and CDR2 is YNNKEL (reference sequence). CDR3 region: CASSQAWSSGGFAYEQYF. The CDR3 coding sequence is TGTGCCAGCAGCCAAGCGTGGTCTAGCGGGGGGTTTGCCTACGAGCAGTACTTC.

The chain combines TRBV7-9 with TRBJ1-2; tentative D call: TRBD1 (6 bases). This CDR3 contains 16 residues. V was cut by 5 bases and J by 4 bases, with 20 bases left in between. Germline V lookup: CDR1 SEHNR, CDR2 FQNEAQ (reference sequence). CDR3 coding DNA: TGTGCCAGCAGCCCTCTAACAGGGAAGTTCGGCTATGGCTACACCTTC. Its translation: CASSPLTGKFGYGYTF.

The chain uses TRBV3-1 and TRBJ2-2; D is undetermined. The CDR3 spans 17 residues. The V and J ends lost 1 base and 6 bases respectively, with 18 bases between them. The germline CDR1 and CDR2 sequences are LGHDT and YNNKEL (reference sequence). Here the CDR3 DNA reads TGTGCCAGCAGCCAAGCAAGAACTCTAGGGAAGTCCGGGGAGCTGTTTTTT. This gives the protein CASSQARTLGKSGELFF.

This clonotype was seen only a few times. This chain links TRBV7-9 with TRBJ1-6; no reliable D call. Germline values: CDR1 SEHNR, CDR2 FQNEAQ (reference sequence). The CDR3 has 12 residues. Trimming stripped 0 bases from V and 9 bases from J, with 3 bases between. CDR3 nucleotides: TGTGCCAGCAGCTTAGCGAGTTCACCCCTCCACTTT. Its protein product is CASSLASSPLHF.

A few counts support this clonotype. The rearrangement links TRBV5-1 to TRBJ2-1; D not certain. In germline, CDR1 is SGHRS, CDR2 YFSETQ. The CDR3 contains 15 residues. The V end lost 1 base, the J end lost 5 bases, and 13 bases lay between the germline ends. CDR3 nucleotide sequence: TGCGCCAGCAGCTTGTATTCAGATCCCGACAATGAGCAGTTCTTC. Translating it yields CASSLYSDPDNEQFF.

The chain combines TRBV27 with TRBJ1-6; a possible D gene is TRBD1 (5 bases). Germline loops: CDR1 MNHEY, CDR2 SMNVEV (reference sequence). V lost 4 bases and J lost 9, with 13 bases in between. This CDR3 is 14 amino acids long. CDR3 loop: CASSSQDGRSPLHF. CDR3 DNA: TGTGCCAGCAGTTCACAGGACGGACGTTCACCCCTCCACTTT.

This clonotype was counted only a few times. The V gene is TRBV12-3 or TRBV12-4, the J gene TRBJ1-1; tentative D call: TRBD1 (5 bases). The V and J ends lost 1 base and 9 bases respectively, with 15 bases between them. The CDR3 is 14 residues long. The CDR3 region is CASSLEGPVKKAFF. The CDR3 DNA reads TGTGCCAGCAGTTTAGAGGGGCCTGTAAAGAAAGCTTTCTTT.

The chain carries TRBV2 and TRBJ2-2, with D possibly TRBD1 on 6 matching bases. The CDR3 covers 13 residues. Germline loops: CDR1 SNHLY, CDR2 FYNNEI. The germline V and J ends were trimmed by 9 bases and 1 base, with 9 bases remaining between them. DNA for the CDR3: TGTGCCAGGGGGGCTGAGAACACCGGGGAGCTGTTTTTT. It is translated as CARGAENTGELFF. Combining the CDR3 with reference TRBV2 and TRBJ2-2 gives the whole variable domain EPEVTQTPSHQVTQMGQEVILRCVPISNHLYFYWYRQILGQKVEFLVSFYNNEISEKSEIFDDQFSVERPDGSNFTLKIRSTKLEDSAMYFCARGAENTGELFFGEGSRLTVL.

V gene TRBV7-3 combines with J gene TRBJ2-2; no clear D. Trimming shortened V by 5 bases and J by 4 bases, and 8 bases separated the two germline ends. The CDR3 is 13 residues long. Per the germline V gene, CDR1 is SGHTA and CDR2 is FQGTGA. The CDR3 bases are TGTGCCAGCAGCCTTCTCTTCACCGGGGAGCTGTTTTTT. This codes for CASSLLFTGELFF.